This TCR beta chain comes out of a study of blood T cell repertoires in COVID-19. Study background: PBMCs, B-cell-depleted T cells, or T cells were the source of the cDNA or gDNA that made up the material.

This clone was detected only once. As originally analysed: Reference gene primer amplification gave estimated nucleated cell counts. This table comes from immunoSEQ multiplex PCR, and its TCRdb copy is limited to in-frame clones, with some not included. V and J calls and clone size are those listed in that table; D and trimming were worked out from the DNA. The sample shows about 310,000 clones, under 90% of them seen only once. Participants came from fewer than 25 US areas, aged about 18 to 95 years. Grouping used clinical history reported by participants in a survey and questionnaire. Germline assignment: CDR1 SGHTA and CDR2 FQGNSA. This CDR3 region has 14 residues. J gave up 5 bases and V 6 bases, and 9 bases lay outside the gene matches.

Input material: PBMCs or T cells enriched from blood (not recorded which). The V call is TRBV7-2, the J call TRBJ2-7; 8 bases map to TRBD2. The clonotype was recovered from a woman in her thirties who had recovered from COVID-19. The CDR3 spells CASSIQRETNEQYF. For the CDR3, the DNA is TGTGCCAGCAGTATCCAGCGGGAGACCAACGAGCAGTACTTC.